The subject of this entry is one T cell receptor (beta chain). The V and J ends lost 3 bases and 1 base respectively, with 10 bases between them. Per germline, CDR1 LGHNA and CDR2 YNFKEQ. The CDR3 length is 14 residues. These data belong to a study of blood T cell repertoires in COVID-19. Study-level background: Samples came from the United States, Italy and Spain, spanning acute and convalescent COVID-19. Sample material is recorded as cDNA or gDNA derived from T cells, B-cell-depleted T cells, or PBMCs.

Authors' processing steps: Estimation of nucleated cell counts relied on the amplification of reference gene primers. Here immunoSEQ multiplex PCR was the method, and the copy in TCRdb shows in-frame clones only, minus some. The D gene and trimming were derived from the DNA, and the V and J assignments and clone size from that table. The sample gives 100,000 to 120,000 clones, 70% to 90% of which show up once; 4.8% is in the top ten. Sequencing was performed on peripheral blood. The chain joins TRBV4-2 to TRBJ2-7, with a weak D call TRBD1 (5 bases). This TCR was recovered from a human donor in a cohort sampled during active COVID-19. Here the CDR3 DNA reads TGTGCCAGCAGCCATGGGAAGGGGTCCTACGAGCAGTACTTC. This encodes CASSHGKGSYEQYF.